This T cell receptor beta chain emerged from a study of cytomegalovirus exposure and HLA in healthy donors. Generated by immunoSEQ multiplex PCR, the TCRdb table keeps only in-frame clones and is missing some. The sample comprises 50,000 to 70,000 clones, 85% to 95% of which are singletons, and less than 7% rests with the top ten. CDR1 is GTSNPN, CDR2 SVGIG, per germline (reference sequence). The CDR3 is 14 residues long. V lost 3 bases and J lost 0, with 9 bases in between. Sequencing was done on a sample of PBMCs. This TCR came from a woman aged 18-29 years in good health and CMV-seropositive. The chain couples TRBV30 to TRBJ2-1; D is uncertain. The CDR3 loop reads CAWRVMSSYNEQFF. DNA of the CDR3: TGTGCCTGGAGGGTTATGAGCTCCTACAATGAGCAGTTCTTC.